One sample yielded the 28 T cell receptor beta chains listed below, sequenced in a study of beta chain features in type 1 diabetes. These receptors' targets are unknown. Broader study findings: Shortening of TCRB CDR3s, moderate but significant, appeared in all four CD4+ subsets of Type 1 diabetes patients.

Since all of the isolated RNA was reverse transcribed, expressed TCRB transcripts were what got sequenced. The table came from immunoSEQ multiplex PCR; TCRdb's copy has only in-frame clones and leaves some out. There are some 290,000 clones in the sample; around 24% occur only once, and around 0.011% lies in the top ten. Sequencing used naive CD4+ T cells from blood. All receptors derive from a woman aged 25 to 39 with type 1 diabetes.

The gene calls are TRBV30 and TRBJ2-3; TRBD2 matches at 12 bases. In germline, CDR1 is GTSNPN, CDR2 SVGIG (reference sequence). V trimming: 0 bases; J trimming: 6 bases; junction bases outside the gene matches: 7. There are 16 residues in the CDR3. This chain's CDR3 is CAWSVASGGVGDTQYF. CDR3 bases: TGTGCCTGGAGTGTGGCTAGCGGGGGGGTTGGGGATACGCAGTATTTT.

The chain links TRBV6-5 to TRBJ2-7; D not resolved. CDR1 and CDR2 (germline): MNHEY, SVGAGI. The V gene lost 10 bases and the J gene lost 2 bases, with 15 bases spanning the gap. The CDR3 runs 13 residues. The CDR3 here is CATQAHLPYEQYF. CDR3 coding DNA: TGTGCCACCCAGGCCCACCTTCCCTACGAGCAGTACTTC.

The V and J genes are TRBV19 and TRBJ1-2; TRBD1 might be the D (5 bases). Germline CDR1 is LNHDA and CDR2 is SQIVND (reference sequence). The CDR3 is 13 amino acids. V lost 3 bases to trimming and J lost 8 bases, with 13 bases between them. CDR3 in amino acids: CASSMVGTSGYTF. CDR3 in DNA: TGTGCCAGTAGTATGGTAGGGACTAGCGGCTACACCTTC.

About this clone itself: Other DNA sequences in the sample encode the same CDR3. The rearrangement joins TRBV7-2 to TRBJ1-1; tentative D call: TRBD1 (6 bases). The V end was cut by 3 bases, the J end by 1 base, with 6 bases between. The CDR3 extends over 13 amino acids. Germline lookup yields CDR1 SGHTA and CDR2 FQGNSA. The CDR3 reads CASSLDRNTEAFF. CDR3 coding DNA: TGTGCCAGCAGCTTGGACAGGAACACTGAAGCTTTCTTT.

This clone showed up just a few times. The chain's CDR3 is CSVEKASGAKNIQYF. The DNA of the CDR3 is TGCAGCGTTGAAAAGGCTAGCGGAGCCAAAAACATTCAGTACTTC. The chain couples TRBV29-1 to TRBJ2-4; 7 positions agree with TRBD2. The CDR3 is 15 residues long. The J segment lost 0 bases and the V segment lost 2 bases, leaving 4 bases of the junction unmatched. CDR1 is SQVTM, CDR2 ANQGSEA, per germline.

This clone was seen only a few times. CDR3 region: CASSAPGGPGELFF. The CDR3 DNA reads TGTGCCAGCAGCGCCCCAGGGGGGCCCGGGGAGCTGTTTTTT. The chain uses TRBV9 and TRBJ2-2; D is perhaps TRBD1 (7 bases). This CDR3 has 14 residues. CDR1 and CDR2 from the germline V gene are SGDLS and YYNGEE. Trimming stripped 3 bases from V and 6 bases from J, with 12 bases between.

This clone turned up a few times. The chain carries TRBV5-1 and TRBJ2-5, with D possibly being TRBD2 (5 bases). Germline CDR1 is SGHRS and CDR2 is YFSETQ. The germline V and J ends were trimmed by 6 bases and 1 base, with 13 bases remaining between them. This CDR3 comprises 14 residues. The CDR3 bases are TGCGCCAGCACGGGCGGGCGGCCCCAAGAGACCCAGTACTTC. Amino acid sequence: CASTGGRPQETQYF.

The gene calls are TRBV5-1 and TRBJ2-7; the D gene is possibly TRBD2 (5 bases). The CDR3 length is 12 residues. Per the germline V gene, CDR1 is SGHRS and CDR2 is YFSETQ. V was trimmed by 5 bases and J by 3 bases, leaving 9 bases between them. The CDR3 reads CASSPAGYEQYF. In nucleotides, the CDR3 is TGCGCCAGCAGTCCCGCGGGCTACGAGCAGTACTTC.

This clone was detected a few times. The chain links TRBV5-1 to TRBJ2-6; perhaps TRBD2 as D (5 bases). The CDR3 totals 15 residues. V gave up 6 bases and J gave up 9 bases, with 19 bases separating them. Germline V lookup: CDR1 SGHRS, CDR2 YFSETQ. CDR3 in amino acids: CASMGEAGPLNVLTF. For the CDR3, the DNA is TGCGCCAGCATGGGTGAGGCGGGTCCTCTCAACGTCCTGACTTTC.

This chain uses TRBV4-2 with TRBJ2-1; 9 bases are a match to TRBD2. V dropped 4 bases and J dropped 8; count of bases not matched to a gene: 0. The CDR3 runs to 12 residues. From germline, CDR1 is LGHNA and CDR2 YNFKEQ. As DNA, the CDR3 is TGTGCCAGCAGCCGACTAGCGGATGAGCAGTTCTTC. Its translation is CASSRLADEQFF.

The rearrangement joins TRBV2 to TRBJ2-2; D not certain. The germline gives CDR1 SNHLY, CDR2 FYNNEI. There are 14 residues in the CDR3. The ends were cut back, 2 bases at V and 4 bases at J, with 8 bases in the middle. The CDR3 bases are TGTGCCAGCAGTGAACAGCAGGTCACCGGGGAGCTGTTTTTT. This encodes CASSEQQVTGELFF.

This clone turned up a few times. This chain's CDR3 is CASSLENEQYF. The CDR3 nucleotides are TGTGCCAGCAGCCTAGAGAACGAGCAGTACTTC. The rearrangement uses TRBV28 and TRBJ2-7; no clear D gene. Trimming stripped 6 bases from V and 5 bases from J, with 8 bases between. Looked up from germline, CDR1 is MDHEN and CDR2 is SYDVKM. CDR3 length: 11 residues.

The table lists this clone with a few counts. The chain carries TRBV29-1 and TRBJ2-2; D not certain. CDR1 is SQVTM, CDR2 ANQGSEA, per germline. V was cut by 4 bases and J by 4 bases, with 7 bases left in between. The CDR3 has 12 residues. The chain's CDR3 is CSVGQITGELFF. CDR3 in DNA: TGCAGCGTTGGGCAGATCACCGGGGAGCTGTTTTTT.

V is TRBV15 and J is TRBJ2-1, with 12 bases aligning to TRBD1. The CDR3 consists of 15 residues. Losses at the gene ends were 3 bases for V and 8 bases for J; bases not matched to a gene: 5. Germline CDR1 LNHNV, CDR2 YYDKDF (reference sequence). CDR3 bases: TGTGCCACCAGCAGCGGGACAGGGGGCAATTATGAGCAGTTCTTC. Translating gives CATSSGTGGNYEQFF.

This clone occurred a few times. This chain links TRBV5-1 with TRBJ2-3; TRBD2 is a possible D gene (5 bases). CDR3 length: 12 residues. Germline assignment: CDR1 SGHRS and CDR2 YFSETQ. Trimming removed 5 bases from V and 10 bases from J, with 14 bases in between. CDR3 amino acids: CASSLEGLAQYF. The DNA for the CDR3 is TGCGCCAGCAGTCTTGAGGGCCTTGCGCAGTATTTT.

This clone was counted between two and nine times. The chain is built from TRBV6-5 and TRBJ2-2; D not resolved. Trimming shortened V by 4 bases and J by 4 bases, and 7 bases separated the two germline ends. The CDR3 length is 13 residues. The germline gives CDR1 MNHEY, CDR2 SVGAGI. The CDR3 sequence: CASSWRGTGELFF. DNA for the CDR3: TGTGCCAGCAGTTGGAGAGGCACCGGGGAGCTGTTTTTT.

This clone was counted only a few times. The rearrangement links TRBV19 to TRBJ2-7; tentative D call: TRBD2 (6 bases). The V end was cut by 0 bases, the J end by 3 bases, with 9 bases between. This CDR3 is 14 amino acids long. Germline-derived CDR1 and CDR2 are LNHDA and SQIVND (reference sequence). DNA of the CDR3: TGTGCCAGTAGTATAGAACGGGGGAACTACGAGCAGTACTTC. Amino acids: CASSIERGNYEQYF. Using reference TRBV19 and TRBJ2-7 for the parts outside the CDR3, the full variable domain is DGGITQSPKYLFRKEGQNVTLSCEQNLNHDAMYWYRQDPGQGLRLIYYSQIVNDFQKGDIAEGYSVSREKKESFPLTVTSAQKNPTAFYLCASSIERGNYEQYFGPGTRLTVT.

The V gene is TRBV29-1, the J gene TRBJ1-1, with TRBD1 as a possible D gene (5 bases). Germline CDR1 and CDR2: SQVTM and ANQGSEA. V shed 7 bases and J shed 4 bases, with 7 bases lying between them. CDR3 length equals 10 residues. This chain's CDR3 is CSGRGTEAFF. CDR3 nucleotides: TGCAGCGGGAGGGGCACTGAAGCTTTCTTT.

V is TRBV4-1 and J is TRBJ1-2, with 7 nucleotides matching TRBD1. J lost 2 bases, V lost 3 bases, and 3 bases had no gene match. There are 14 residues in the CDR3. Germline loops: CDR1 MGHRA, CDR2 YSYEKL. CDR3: CASSQGTENYGYTF. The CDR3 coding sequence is TGCGCCAGCAGCCAGGGGACAGAGAACTATGGCTACACCTTC.

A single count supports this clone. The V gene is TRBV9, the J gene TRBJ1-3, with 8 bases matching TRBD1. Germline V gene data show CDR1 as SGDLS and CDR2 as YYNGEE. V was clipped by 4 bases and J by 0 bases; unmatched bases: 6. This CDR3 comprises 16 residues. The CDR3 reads CASSPQGAFSGNTIYF. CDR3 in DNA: TGTGCCAGCAGCCCGCAGGGGGCCTTCTCTGGAAACACCATATATTTT.

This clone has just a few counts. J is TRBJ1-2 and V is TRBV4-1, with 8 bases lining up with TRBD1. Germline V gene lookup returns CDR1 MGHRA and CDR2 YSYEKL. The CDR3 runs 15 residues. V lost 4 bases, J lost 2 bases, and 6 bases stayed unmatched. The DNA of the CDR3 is TGCGCCAGCAGCCGCGGGACAGGAGAAAACTATGGCTACACCTTC. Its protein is CASSRGTGENYGYTF.

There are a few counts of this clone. The CDR3 DNA sequence: TGTGCCAGCAGCCGGACAGTCTATGGCTACACCTTC. Amino acid sequence: CASSRTVYGYTF. The chain carries TRBV28 and TRBJ1-2, with D perhaps matching TRBD1 (6 bases). V was shortened by 6 bases and J by 4 bases, with 9 bases between the two germline ends. CDR3 length: 12 residues. The germline V gene has CDR1 MDHEN and CDR2 SYDVKM.

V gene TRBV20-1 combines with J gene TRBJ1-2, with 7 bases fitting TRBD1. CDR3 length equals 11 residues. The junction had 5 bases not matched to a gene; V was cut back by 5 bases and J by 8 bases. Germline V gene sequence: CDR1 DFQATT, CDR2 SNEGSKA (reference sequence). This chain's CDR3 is CSAPPDRGYTF. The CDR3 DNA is TGCAGTGCTCCCCCGGACAGGGGCTACACCTTC.

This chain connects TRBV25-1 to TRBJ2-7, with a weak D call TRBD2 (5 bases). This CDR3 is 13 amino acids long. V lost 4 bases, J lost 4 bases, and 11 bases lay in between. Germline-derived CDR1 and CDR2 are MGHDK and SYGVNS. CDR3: CASSVTGWYEQYF. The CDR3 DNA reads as TGTGCCAGCAGTGTAACGGGGTGGTACGAGCAGTACTTC.

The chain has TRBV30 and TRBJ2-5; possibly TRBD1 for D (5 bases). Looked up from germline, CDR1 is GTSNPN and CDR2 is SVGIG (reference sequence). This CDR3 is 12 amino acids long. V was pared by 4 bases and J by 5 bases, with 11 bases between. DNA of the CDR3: TGTGCCTGGACGGCAGGGCTGGAGACCCAGTACTTC. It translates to CAWTAGLETQYF.

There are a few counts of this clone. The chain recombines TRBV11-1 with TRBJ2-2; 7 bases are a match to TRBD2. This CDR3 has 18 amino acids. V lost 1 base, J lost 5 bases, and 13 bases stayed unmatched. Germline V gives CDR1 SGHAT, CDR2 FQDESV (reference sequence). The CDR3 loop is CASSLDLVTGGSTGELFF. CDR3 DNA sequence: TGTGCCAGCAGCTTAGATCTTGTAACGGGAGGAAGTACCGGGGAGCTGTTTTTT.

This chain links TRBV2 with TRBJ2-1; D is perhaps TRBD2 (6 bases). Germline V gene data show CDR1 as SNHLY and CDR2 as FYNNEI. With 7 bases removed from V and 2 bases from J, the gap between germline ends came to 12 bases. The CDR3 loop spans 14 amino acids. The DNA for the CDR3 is TGTGCCAGCATTCTCGGGAGACCCTACAATGAGCAGTTCTTC. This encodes CASILGRPYNEQFF.

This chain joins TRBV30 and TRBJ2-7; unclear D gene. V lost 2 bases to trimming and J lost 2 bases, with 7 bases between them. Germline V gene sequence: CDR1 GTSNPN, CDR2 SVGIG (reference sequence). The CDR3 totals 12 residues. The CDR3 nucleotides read TGTGCCTGGAGTCCTTCCCCCTACGAGCAGTACTTC. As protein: CAWSPSPYEQYF.